The clone carrying this TCR beta chain was picked up many times. The antigen remains undetermined. TCRdb re-derived calls from the 5' RACE reads in MiXCR, one entry per CDR3 protein. The sample includes about 240,000 distinct CDR3 sequences, roughly 3.5% of them seen just once. The data originate from a study of T cells after yellow fever vaccination. Study-wide points: When the response was secondary, it was weaker but reached its peak faster, day 5 versus 15.

V was pared by 5 bases and J by 5 bases, with 3 bases of the junction left unmatched. The CDR3 sequence is 13 residues long. Germline CDR1 reads SGHTA; CDR2 reads FQGTGA. This chain connects TRBV7-3 to TRBJ2-1; 7 nucleotides line up with TRBD2. The receptor was derived from a man aged 18 to 30 who received the YFV17D yellow fever vaccine. This sample comprised PBMCs, obtained 15 days after the yellow fever booster vaccination. CDR3 DNA: TGTGCCAGCAGCAGAGGACTAGACAATGAGCAGTTCTTC. It specifies CASSRGLDNEQFF.